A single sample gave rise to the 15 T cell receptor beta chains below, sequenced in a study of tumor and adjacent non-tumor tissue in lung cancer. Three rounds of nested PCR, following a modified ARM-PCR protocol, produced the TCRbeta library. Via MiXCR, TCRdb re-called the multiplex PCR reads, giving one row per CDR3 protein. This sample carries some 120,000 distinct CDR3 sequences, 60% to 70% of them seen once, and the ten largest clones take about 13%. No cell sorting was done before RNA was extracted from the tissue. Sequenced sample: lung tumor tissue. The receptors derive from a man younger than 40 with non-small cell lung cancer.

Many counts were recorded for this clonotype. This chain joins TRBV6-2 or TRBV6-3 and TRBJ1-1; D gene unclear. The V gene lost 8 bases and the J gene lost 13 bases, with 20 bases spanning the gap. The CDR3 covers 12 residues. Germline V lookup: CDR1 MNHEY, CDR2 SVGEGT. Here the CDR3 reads CASGSIKGKLFF. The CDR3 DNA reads TGTGCCAGCGGATCCATCAAGGGAAAGCTTTTCTTT.

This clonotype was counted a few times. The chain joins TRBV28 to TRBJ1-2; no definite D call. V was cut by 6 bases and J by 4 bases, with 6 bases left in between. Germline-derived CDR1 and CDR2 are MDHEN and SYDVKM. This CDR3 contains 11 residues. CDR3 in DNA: TGTGCCAGCAGGAGGTCCTATGGCTACACCTTC. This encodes CASRRSYGYTF.

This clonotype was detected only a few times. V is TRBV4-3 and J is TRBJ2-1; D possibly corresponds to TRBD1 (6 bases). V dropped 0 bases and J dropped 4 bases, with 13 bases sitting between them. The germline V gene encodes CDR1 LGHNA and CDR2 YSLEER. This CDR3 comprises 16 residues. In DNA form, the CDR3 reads TGCGCCAGCAGCCAAGATACAGGGCAAGAGTACAATGAGCAGTTCTTC. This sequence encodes CASSQDTGQEYNEQFF.

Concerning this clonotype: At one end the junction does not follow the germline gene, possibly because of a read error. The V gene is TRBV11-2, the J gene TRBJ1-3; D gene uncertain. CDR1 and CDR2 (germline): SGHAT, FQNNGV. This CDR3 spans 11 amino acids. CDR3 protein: CASSLSRTIYF. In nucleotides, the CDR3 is TGCGCCAGCAGCCTTAGTCGCACCATATATTTT.

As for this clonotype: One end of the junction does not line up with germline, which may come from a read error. The CDR3 loop is CVSNLTDNLRTQYF. The CDR3 nucleotides are TGTGTCAGCAACTTAACGGACAACCTCCGGACGCAGTATTTT. The chain combines TRBV7-8 with TRBJ2-3, with D possibly matching TRBD1 (5 bases). The CDR3 is 14 residues long. CDR1 SGHVS and CDR2 FQNEAQ come from the germline V gene.

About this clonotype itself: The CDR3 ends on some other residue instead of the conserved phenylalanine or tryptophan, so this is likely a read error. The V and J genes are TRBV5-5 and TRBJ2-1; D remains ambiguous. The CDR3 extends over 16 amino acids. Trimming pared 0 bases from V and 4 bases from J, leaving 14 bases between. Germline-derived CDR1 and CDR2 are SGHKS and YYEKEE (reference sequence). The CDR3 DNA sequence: TGTGCCAGCAGCTTGGATTTTGGACGGGTATACAATGAGCAGTTCGTC. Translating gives CASSLDFGRVYNEQFV.

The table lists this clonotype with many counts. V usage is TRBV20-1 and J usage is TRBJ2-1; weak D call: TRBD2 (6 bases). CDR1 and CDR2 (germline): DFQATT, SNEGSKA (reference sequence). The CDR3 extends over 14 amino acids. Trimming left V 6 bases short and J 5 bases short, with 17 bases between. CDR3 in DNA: TGCAGTGCCCACAAGCGGGCGCACAACAATGAGCAGTTCTTC. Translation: CSAHKRAHNNEQFF.

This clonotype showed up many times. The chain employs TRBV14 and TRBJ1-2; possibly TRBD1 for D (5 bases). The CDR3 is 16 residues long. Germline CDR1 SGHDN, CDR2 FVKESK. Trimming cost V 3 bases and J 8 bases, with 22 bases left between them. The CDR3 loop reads CASSQHPSGELQGYTF. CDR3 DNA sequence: TGTGCCAGCAGCCAGCATCCCTCGGGGGAGCTTCAGGGCTACACCTTC.

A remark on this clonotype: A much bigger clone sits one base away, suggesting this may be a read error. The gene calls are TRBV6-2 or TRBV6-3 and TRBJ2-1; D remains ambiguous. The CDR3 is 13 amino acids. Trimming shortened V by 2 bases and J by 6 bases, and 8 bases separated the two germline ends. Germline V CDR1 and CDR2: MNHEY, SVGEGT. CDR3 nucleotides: TGTGCCAGCAGTTACGGAGAAGTCAATGAGCAGTTCTTC. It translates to CASSYGEVNEQFF.

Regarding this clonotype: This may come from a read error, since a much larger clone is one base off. The CDR3 is CSVESETGSYEQYF. CDR3 in DNA: TGCAGCGTTGAATCCGAGACAGGGAGTTACGAGCAGTACTTC. The genes are TRBV29-1 and TRBJ2-7, with 7 bases aligning to TRBD1. Germline values: CDR1 SQVTM, CDR2 ANQGSEA. The length of the CDR3 is 14 residues. V shed 2 bases, J shed 4 bases, and the junction held 8 bases outside the gene matches.

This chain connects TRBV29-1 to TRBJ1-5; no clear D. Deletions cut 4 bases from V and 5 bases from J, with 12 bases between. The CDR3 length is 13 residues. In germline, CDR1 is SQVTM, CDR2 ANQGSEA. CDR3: CSVAGNSYQPQHF. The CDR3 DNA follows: TGCAGCGTTGCAGGTAACAGTTATCAGCCCCAGCATTTT.

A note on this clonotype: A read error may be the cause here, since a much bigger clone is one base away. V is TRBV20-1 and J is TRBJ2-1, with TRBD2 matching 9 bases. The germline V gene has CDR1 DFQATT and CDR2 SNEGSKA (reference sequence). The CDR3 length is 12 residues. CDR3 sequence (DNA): TGCGGTACTTGCGGGAGGGGTCCTGAGCAGTTCTTC. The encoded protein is CGTCGRGPEQFF.

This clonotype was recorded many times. The CDR3 bases are TGTGCCAGCAGCTTACCCGGGGAGCTGTTTTTT. This translates into CASSLPGELFF. The chain has TRBV11-3 and TRBJ2-2; no clear D gene. V lost 2 bases and J lost 6, with 1 base in between. Germline V gene sequence: CDR1 SGHNT, CDR2 YENEEA. The CDR3 length is 11 residues.

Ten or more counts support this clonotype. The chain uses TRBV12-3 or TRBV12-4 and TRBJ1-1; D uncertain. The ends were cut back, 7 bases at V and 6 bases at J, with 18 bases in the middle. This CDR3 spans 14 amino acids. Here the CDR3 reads CASTPRDRYSEAFF. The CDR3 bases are TGTGCCAGCACCCCAAGGGATAGGTATTCTGAAGCTTTCTTT.

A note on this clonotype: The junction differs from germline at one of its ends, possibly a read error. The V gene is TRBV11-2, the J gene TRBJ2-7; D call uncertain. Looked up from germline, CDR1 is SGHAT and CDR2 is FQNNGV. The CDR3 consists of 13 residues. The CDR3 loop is CTSSFSPFYEQNF. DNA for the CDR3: TGTACCAGCAGCTTTAGTCCGTTCTACGAGCAGAACTTC.